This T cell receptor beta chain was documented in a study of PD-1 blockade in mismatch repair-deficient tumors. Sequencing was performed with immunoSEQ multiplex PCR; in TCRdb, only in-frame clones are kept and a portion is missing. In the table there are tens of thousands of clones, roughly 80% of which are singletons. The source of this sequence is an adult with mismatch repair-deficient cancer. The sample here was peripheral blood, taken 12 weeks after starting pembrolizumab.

DNA for the CDR3: TGTGCCATCAGTGAGTCGATGGCTGAAGCTTTCTTT. This gives the protein CAISESMAEAFF. The rearrangement joins TRBV10-3 to TRBJ1-1; no firm D call. Per germline, CDR1 ENHRY and CDR2 SYGVKD. V lost 0 bases, J lost 6 bases, and 5 bases lay in between. The CDR3 is 12 amino acids.